One and the same sample provided the 3 T cell receptor beta chains below, sequenced in a study of T-cell reconstitution after alpha-beta-depleted transplantation in children. A TCRbeta library incorporating unique molecular identifiers was prepared. TCRdb reprocessed the PCR reads with MiXCR, giving one entry per CDR3 protein. Altogether 450,000 to 500,000 distinct CDR3 sequences are present, roughly an eighth being singletons, with the ten largest covering approximately 5.4%. The material sequenced was PBMCs from the stem cell graft donor, taken from the stem cell graft. These receptors all come from a human donor who donated a stem cell graft to a child with combined immunodeficiency.

This clonotype was found many times. The gene calls are TRBV5-1 and TRBJ2-3, with D unclear. There are 15 residues in the CDR3. Germline CDR1 is SGHRS and CDR2 is YFSETQ. V was trimmed by 0 bases and J by 1 base, leaving 9 bases between them. The CDR3 is CASSLDSIGTDTQYF. CDR3 in DNA: TGCGCCAGCAGCTTGGATAGTATCGGCACAGATACGCAGTATTTT. Full variable domain (rest looked up from reference TRBV5-1 and TRBJ2-3): KAGVTQTPRYLIKTRGQQVTLSCSPISGHRSVSWYQQTPGQGLQFLFEYFSETQRNKGNFPGRFSGRQFSNSRSEMNVSTLELGDSALYLCASSLDSIGTDTQYFGPGTRLTVL.

This clonotype has a handful of counts. The V and J genes are TRBV12-3 or TRBV12-4 and TRBJ2-5; D remains unclear. Trimming left V 3 bases short and J 5 bases short, with 13 bases between. This CDR3 has 14 residues. The chain's CDR3 is CASSFRVLRETQYF. CDR3 DNA: TGTGCCAGCAGTTTTAGGGTTCTACGGGAGACCCAGTACTTC.

V gene TRBV10-3 combines with J gene TRBJ2-5, with 12 bases that match TRBD2. J lost 7 bases, V lost 2 bases, and 2 bases had no gene match. Germline CDR1 is ENHRY and CDR2 is SYGVKD. This CDR3 is built from 14 residues. For the CDR3, the DNA is TGTGCCATCAGTGAGCGACTAGCGGGGGTGACCCAGTACTTC. This sequence encodes CAISERLAGVTQYF.